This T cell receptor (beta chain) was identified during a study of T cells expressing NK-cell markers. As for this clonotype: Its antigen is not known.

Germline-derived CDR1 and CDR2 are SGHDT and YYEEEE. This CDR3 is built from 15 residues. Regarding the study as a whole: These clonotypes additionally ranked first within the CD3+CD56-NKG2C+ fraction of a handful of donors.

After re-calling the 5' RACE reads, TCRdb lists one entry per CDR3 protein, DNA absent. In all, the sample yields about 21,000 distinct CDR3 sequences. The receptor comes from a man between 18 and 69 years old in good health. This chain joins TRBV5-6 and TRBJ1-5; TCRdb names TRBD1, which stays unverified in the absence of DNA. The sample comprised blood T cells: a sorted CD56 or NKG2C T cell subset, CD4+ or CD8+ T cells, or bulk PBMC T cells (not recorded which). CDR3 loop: CASSLGTGSNQPQHF.